What follows are 24 T cell receptor beta chains derived from one specimen sequenced in a study of T cells in Graves' hyperthyroidism and ophthalmopathy. The source material, RNA transcripts, was used to amplify TCR beta CDR3 regions. The TCR CDR3 was amplified in a first-round RT-PCR using the HTBI primer set. TCRdb processed the multiplex PCR reads anew with MiXCR; each CDR3 protein has one entry. Of some 510,000 distinct CDR3 sequences in the sample, around 42% were seen once. Sample: peripheral blood or thyroid tissue (not recorded which). The receptors shown here come from a young woman with Graves' hyperthyroidism.

The chain recombines TRBV2 with TRBJ2-3; 7 bases agree with TRBD2. The germline V gene encodes CDR1 SNHLY and CDR2 FYNNEI. The CDR3 spans 15 residues. With V trimmed by 4 bases and J by 6 bases, 10 bases remained unmatched. The CDR3 loop reads CASSGGSGKFDTQYF. DNA of the CDR3: TGTGCCAGCAGTGGTGGGAGCGGGAAGTTCGATACGCAGTATTTT.

The chain employs TRBV20-1 and TRBJ1-1; D not resolved. The CDR3 runs to 12 residues. V shed 2 bases and J shed 6 bases, with 10 bases lying between them. Germline V gene lookup returns CDR1 DFQATT and CDR2 SNEGSKA (reference sequence). CDR3 nucleotide sequence: TGCAGTGCTAGAAGGCAGGCCTCTGAAGCTTTCTTT. Its translation: CSARRQASEAFF.

Concerning this clonotype: A clone one base away is much larger, so this may be a read error. The chain couples TRBV24-1 to TRBJ2-7; 16 nucleotides match TRBD2. This CDR3 contains 15 residues. The germline CDR1 and CDR2 sequences are KGHDR and SFDVKD. V lost 3 bases to trimming and J lost 5 bases; unmatched junction nucleotides: 0. This CDR3 reads CATSDGTSGGDEQYF. The CDR3 region has the DNA TGTGCCACCAGTGATGGGACTAGCGGGGGGGACGAGCAGTACTTC.

This clonotype was seen at least ten times. The V and J genes are TRBV12-3 or TRBV12-4 and TRBJ1-1; TRBD1 agrees at 8 bases. The CDR3 loop spans 15 amino acids. Trimming cost V 4 bases and J 3 bases; bases outside gene matches: 7. The CDR3 sequence: CASSSGQGMDTEAFF. DNA for the CDR3: TGTGCCAGCAGTTCCGGACAGGGCATGGACACTGAAGCTTTCTTT.

This clonotype was seen a few times. V is TRBV9 and J is TRBJ1-1; D unresolved. CDR1 and CDR2 (germline): SGDLS, YYNGEE. The V end lost 1 base, the J end lost 1 base, and 8 bases lay between the germline ends. The CDR3 loop spans 14 amino acids. This CDR3 is CASSVYGENTEAFF. The CDR3 DNA reads TGTGCCAGCAGCGTATACGGGGAGAACACTGAAGCTTTCTTT.

As regards this clonotype: The junction does not match germline at one end; this may be a read error. The genes are TRBV7-8 and TRBJ2-7; D is ambiguous. This CDR3 region has 15 residues. Germline V CDR1 and CDR2: SGHVS, FQNEAQ. This chain's CDR3 is CASSIYRAPSYEQYF. The CDR3 nucleotides are TGTGCCAGTAGTATATACCGGGCCCCCTCCTATGAGCAGTACTTC. Full variable domain (rest looked up from reference TRBV7-8 and TRBJ2-7): GAGVSQSPRYKVAKRGQDVALRCDPISGHVSLFWYQQALGQGPEFLTYFQNEAQLDKSGLPSDRFFAERPEGSVSTLKIQRTQQEDSAVYLCASSIYRAPSYEQYFGPGTRLTVT.

This clonotype was seen only a few times. The chain employs TRBV5-1 and TRBJ2-6; 7 bases agree with TRBD1. Germline trimming cut 5 bases from V and 9 bases from J; bases unmatched to any gene: 11. This CDR3 has 15 amino acids. CDR1 is SGHRS and CDR2 is YFSETQ in the germline V gene. The CDR3 region is CASRLTGTANNVLTF. The CDR3 DNA reads TGCGCCAGCAGACTAACAGGGACAGCAAACAACGTCCTGACTTTC.

This clonotype was seen more than once but under ten times. The chain couples TRBV7-8 to TRBJ1-5; D gene uncertain. Germline CDR1 SGHVS, CDR2 FQNEAQ. CDR3 length: 14 residues. Trimming took off 6 bases at V and 0 bases at J, with 9 bases between the two ends. The CDR3 loop is CASSPTISNQPQHF. As DNA, the CDR3 is TGTGCCAGCAGTCCAACCATTAGCAATCAGCCCCAGCATTTT.

The chain joins TRBV11-2 to TRBJ2-5, with D possibly matching TRBD1 (5 bases). Trimming cost V 5 bases and J 1 base, with 17 bases left between them. The CDR3 runs 16 residues. CDR1 and CDR2 from the germline V gene are SGHAT and FQNNGV. In nucleotides, the CDR3 is TGTGCCAGCAGCCCACGCCCGAAAGGGGTCCAAGAGACCCAGTACTTC. It codes for CASSPRPKGVQETQYF. The whole variable domain, remainder taken from reference TRBV11-2 and TRBJ2-5, is EAGVAQSPRYKIIEKRQSVAFWCNPISGHATLYWYQQILGQGPKLLIQFQNNGVVDDSQLPKDRFSAERLKGVDSTLKIQPAKLEDSAVYLCASSPRPKGVQETQYFGPGTRLLVL.

This clonotype was observed a handful of times. V is TRBV2 and J is TRBJ1-5; no clear D gene. This CDR3 is built from 16 residues. Germline V gene lookup returns CDR1 SNHLY and CDR2 FYNNEI. V lost 5 bases to trimming and J lost 2 bases, with 16 bases between them. The CDR3 loop reads CASSPLALSGNQPQHF. The CDR3 DNA sequence: TGTGCCAGCAGTCCCCTGGCCCTCTCCGGCAATCAGCCCCAGCATTTT.

The J gene is TRBJ2-7, the V gene TRBV20-1, with D uncertain. The CDR3 has 11 residues. Trimming removed 5 bases at V and 3 bases at J, with 8 bases between. In germline, CDR1 is DFQATT, CDR2 SNEGSKA (reference sequence). CDR3: CSARMVYEQYF. DNA of the CDR3: TGCAGTGCTCGAATGGTCTACGAGCAGTACTTC.

V gene TRBV20-1 combines with J gene TRBJ1-2, with 9 positions matching TRBD1. V was pared by 6 bases and J by 1 base, with 12 bases of the junction left unmatched. CDR1 is DFQATT, CDR2 SNEGSKA, per germline (reference sequence). The CDR3 runs 16 residues. The CDR3 sequence is CSAKGQGPLLNYGYTF. CDR3 nucleotides: TGCAGTGCGAAGGGACAGGGCCCTCTACTTAACTATGGCTACACCTTC.

Concerning this clonotype itself: At one boundary the junction diverges from the germline segment, which might be a read error. The chain uses TRBV10-3 and TRBJ2-5; D ambiguous. Germline CDR1 and CDR2: ENHRY and SYGVKD. The CDR3 is 12 residues long. The CDR3 protein is CASSYGWETQYF. DNA for the CDR3: TGTGCCAGCAGTTACGGTTGGGAGACCCAGTACTTC.

The genes are TRBV6-1 and TRBJ2-7; D possibly corresponds to TRBD2 (6 bases). From germline, CDR1 is MNHNS and CDR2 SASEGT. This CDR3 comprises 15 residues. V lost 6 bases, J lost 5 bases, and 20 bases lay in between. This CDR3 reads CASSRGYRSNDEQYF. For the CDR3, the DNA is TGTGCCAGCAGCCGGGGGTACAGGAGTAACGACGAGCAGTACTTC.

This clonotype was seen at least ten times. The chain uses TRBV9 and TRBJ2-7; TRBD2 is a possible D gene (5 bases). Germline V gene sequence: CDR1 SGDLS, CDR2 YYNGEE. V lost 2 bases to trimming and J lost 0 bases, with 9 bases between them. The CDR3 spans 14 residues. The DNA for the CDR3 is TGTGCCAGCAGCGTCACCGGGAACTCCTACGAGCAGTACTTC. This codes for CASSVTGNSYEQYF. The full variable domain, in which reference TRBV9 and TRBJ2-7 provide the parts outside the CDR3, is DSGVTQTPKHLITATGQRVTLRCSPRSGDLSVYWYQQSLDQGLQFLIQYYNGEERAKGNILERFSAQQFPDLHSELNLSSLELGDSALYFCASSVTGNSYEQYFGPGTRLTVT.

Concerning this clonotype itself: At one of its ends the junction is not consistent with the germline gene, which may arise from a read error. V usage is TRBV4-1 and J usage is TRBJ1-5; D uncertain. CDR1 is MGHRA and CDR2 is YSYEKL in the germline V gene. The CDR3 spans 15 residues. The CDR3 region has the DNA TGCGCCAGCAGCCAAGGACTTTATAGCGATCAGCCCCAGCATTTT. Protein sequence: CASSQGLYSDQPQHF.

This clonotype has ten or more counts. CDR3 bases: TGTGCCAGCAGGACAGACAGGGGCACTGAAGCTTTCTTT. It yields the protein CASRTDRGTEAFF. The V call is TRBV7-2, the J call TRBJ1-1; TRBD1 agrees at 8 bases. V shed 6 bases and J 4 bases; nucleotides not matched to a gene: 4. Germline V lookup: CDR1 SGHTA, CDR2 FQGNSA. The CDR3 loop spans 13 amino acids.

This chain joins TRBV20-1 and TRBJ2-5, with a weak D call TRBD2 (6 bases). This CDR3 contains 15 residues. The germline V and J ends were trimmed by 6 bases and 0 bases, with 17 bases remaining between them. Germline-derived CDR1 and CDR2 are DFQATT and SNEGSKA (reference sequence). CDR3 amino acids: CSASERAWYQETQYF. Written as DNA, the CDR3 is TGCAGTGCCAGCGAGCGGGCTTGGTACCAAGAGACCCAGTACTTC.

This clonotype has a count of ten or more. V gene TRBV2 combines with J gene TRBJ1-1; D remains ambiguous. The V end was cut by 7 bases, the J end by 6 bases, with 12 bases between. Germline V lookup: CDR1 SNHLY, CDR2 FYNNEI. This CDR3 comprises 12 residues. The CDR3 DNA is TGTGCCAGCACGTTTGAGGGCTCTGAAGCTTTCTTT. Its translation: CASTFEGSEAFF.

This chain connects TRBV24-1 to TRBJ2-1, with 7 positions matching TRBD2. Germline CDR1 is KGHDR and CDR2 is SFDVKD. This CDR3 has 15 residues. The ends lost 3 bases at V and 4 bases at J; junction bases unmatched: 5. For the CDR3, the DNA is TGTGCCACCAGTGATGGGGGACTATCTTACAATGAGCAGTTCTTC. Translation: CATSDGGLSYNEQFF.

V gene TRBV27 combines with J gene TRBJ2-5; a possible D gene is TRBD2 (6 bases). The CDR3 is made up of 14 amino acids. Germline V gives CDR1 MNHEY, CDR2 SMNVEV (reference sequence). V shed 6 bases and J shed 3 bases, with 14 bases lying between them. CDR3 coding DNA: TGTGCCAGCAGCACCGGAATAGCGGAAGAGACCCAGTACTTC. Residues: CASSTGIAEETQYF.

This clonotype was found a few times. This sequence joins TRBV12-3 or TRBV12-4 and TRBJ2-5; TRBD1 matches at 7 bases. The trim removed 4 bases at V and 1 base at J, leaving 3 bases unmatched. The CDR3 has 14 residues. CDR3: CASSSGTAQETQYF. The CDR3 DNA reads TGTGCCAGCAGTTCGGGGACAGCCCAAGAGACCCAGTACTTC.

The chain uses TRBV15 and TRBJ1-1, with D possibly TRBD1 on 6 matching bases. The germline V gene encodes CDR1 LNHNV and CDR2 YYDKDF (reference sequence). This CDR3 has 13 amino acids. V was shortened by 0 bases and J by 7 bases, with 9 bases between the two germline ends. CDR3 amino acids: CATSRDQGFEAFF. The CDR3 bases are TGTGCCACCAGCAGAGATCAGGGGTTTGAAGCTTTCTTT.

Details on this clonotype: The junction does not match germline at one end; this may be a read error. The chain carries TRBV20-1 and TRBJ1-4, with D hard to call. The CDR3 contains 14 residues. Per germline, CDR1 DFQATT and CDR2 SNEGSKA (reference sequence). CDR3 sequence: CSAYSDATDEKLFF. In DNA form, the CDR3 reads TGCAGTGCTTATTCAGACGCAACTGATGAAAAACTGTTTTTT.